This is a list of T cell receptor beta chains from one sample in a study of T-cell reconstitution after alpha-beta-depleted transplantation in children. One entry per CDR3 protein, called by TCRdb with MiXCR from the PCR reads. Of about 340,000 distinct CDR3 sequences detected, 13% appear once; the ten largest clones hold approximately 4.2%. The material was PBMCs, obtained from the stem cell graft. The receptors come from a human donor who donated a stem cell graft to a child with Fanconi anemia. Both conserved end residues are part of each CDR3. Each record gives: J gene, D gene, clone size, V gene, CDR3 DNA, CDR3 protein. The D gene is left open where the match is weak. Size tells how often a clone was seen (once, few, many) or the class of an expanded clone, and some rows leave it out.

TRBJ2-1,TRBD1,few,TRBV5-1,TGCGCCAGCAGCCGACAGGGCTCCTACAATGAGCAGTTCTTC,CASSRQGSYNEQFF
TRBJ1-2,NA,once,TRBV12-3/TRBV12-4,TGTGCCAGCAGTTTAGCGGGACTGGGCTACACCTTC,CASSLAGLGYTF
TRBJ2-5,TRBD1,once,TRBV5-1,TGCGCCAGCAGCTTGGAAGGACAGGGGTTGGTAGAGACCCAGTACTTC,CASSLEGQGLVETQYF
TRBJ2-7,NA,many,TRBV6-2/TRBV6-3,TGTGCCAGCAGTCGCAGCGGCTCCTACGAGCAGTACTTC,CASSRSGSYEQYF
TRBJ2-1,NA,NA,TRBV2,TGTGCCAGCAGTCGGCCCGCAGCGGGCAATGAGCAGTTCTTC,CASSRPAAGNEQFF
TRBJ1-1,NA,many,TRBV4-3,TGCGCCAGCAGCCAAGGGGGAGGGGCAGTCACTGAAGCTTTCTTT,CASSQGGGAVTEAFF
TRBJ1-5,NA,NA,TRBV10-3,TGTGCCATCAGCGAACAGGAACAGCCCCAGCATTTT,CAISEQEQPQHF
TRBJ1-1,NA,many,TRBV5-1,TGTGCCAGCAGCCTCCAGGACGGCACTGAAGCTTTCTTT,CASSLQDGTEAFF
TRBJ2-5,TRBD1,NA,TRBV18,TGTGCCAGCTCAGAGACAGGGGTAGCGACCCAGTACTTC,CASSETGVATQYF
TRBJ1-1,NA,many,TRBV12-3/TRBV12-4,TGTGCCAGCAGTCTTCATACGGCACACGTAAACACTGAAGCTTTCTTT,CASSLHTAHVNTEAFF
TRBJ2-7,NA,few,TRBV20-1,TGCAGTGCTAGAGATATGCGGGCATCCTACGAGCAGTACTTC,CSARDMRASYEQYF
TRBJ1-3,NA,many,TRBV3-1,TGTGCCAGCAGCCAAGAAGGGTCTCTGGCGACCATATATTTT,CASSQEGSLATIYF
TRBJ2-2,TRBD2,many,TRBV5-1,TGCGCCAGCAGCCTGTTTAGCGGGACCGGGGAGCTGTTTTTT,CASSLFSGTGELFF
TRBJ2-7,NA,few,TRBV25-1,TGTGCCAGCGGGGCTCTAAGCACCTACGAGCAGTACTTC,CASGALSTYEQYF
TRBJ2-3,NA,many,TRBV6-2/TRBV6-3,TGTGCCAGCAGTTTATTGGGGCAATCAGATACGCAGTATTTT,CASSLLGQSDTQYF
TRBJ2-5,TRBD1,NA,TRBV6-2/TRBV6-3,TGTGCCAGCAGTACCCCACAGGGGAGTCAAGAGACCCAGTACTTC,CASSTPQGSQETQYF
TRBJ1-1,TRBD1,few,TRBV7-2,TGTGCCAGCATCAGGGGGCGAGATTGGATGAACACTGAAGCTTTCTTT,CASIRGRDWMNTEAFF
TRBJ1-2,NA,NA,TRBV6-1,TGTGCCAGCATACCGGAGCTCAGTGATGGCTATGGCTACACCTTC,CASIPELSDGYGYTF
TRBJ2-3,NA,few,TRBV12-3/TRBV12-4,TGTGCCAGCAGTTTATCAGGACAACGCACAGATACGCAGTATTTT,CASSLSGQRTDTQYF
TRBJ1-1,NA,many,TRBV4-3,TGCGCCAGCAGCCAAGGCCTAACTGTGGGGGGAGGTACTGAAGCTTTCTTT,CASSQGLTVGGGTEAFF
TRBJ2-1,NA,NA,TRBV5-4,TGTGCCAGCAGCGCCGAGCGGGTCGGTGAGCAGTTCTTC,CASSAERVGEQFF
TRBJ2-2,NA,few,TRBV29-1,TGCAGCGTTGGGGATCCCGGGGAGCTGTTTTTT,CSVGDPGELFF
TRBJ2-1,NA,few,TRBV5-1,TGCGCCAGCAGCCCCGGCCGGACAGAGCTTTACAATGAGCAGTTCTTC,CASSPGRTELYNEQFF
TRBJ1-1,NA,many,TRBV12-3/TRBV12-4,TGTGCCAGCAGTTTAAGTATTTGGGACACTGCTTTCTTT,CASSLSIWDTAFF
TRBJ2-7,NA,NA,TRBV27,TGTGCCAGCAGTTTATCCAGTCGGGACTTCATCTACGAGCAGTACTTC,CASSLSSRDFIYEQYF
TRBJ1-1,TRBD1,few,TRBV7-9,TGTGCCAGCAGCTTAGTACAGGGACAGGGGGCGGAAGCTTTCTTT,CASSLVQGQGAEAFF
TRBJ2-1,TRBD2,few,TRBV7-2,TGTGCCAGCAGCTCCGGGGGGAACAATGAGCAGTTCTTC,CASSSGGNNEQFF
TRBJ2-3,NA,NA,TRBV3-1,TGTGCCAGCAGCCCCGATTTTCCAGATACGCAGTATTTT,CASSPDFPDTQYF
TRBJ2-3,NA,NA,TRBV6-2/TRBV6-3,TGTGCCAGCAGTTATAGCACGGGACTGATCACAGATACGCAGTATTTT,CASSYSTGLITDTQYF
TRBJ2-3,NA,NA,TRBV18,TGTGCCAGCTCACCGTCCGGGACGTATAGCACAGATACGCAGTATTTT,CASSPSGTYSTDTQYF
TRBJ2-2,NA,few,TRBV5-1,TGCGCCAGCAGCTTGGTTCGACTCGACACCGGGGAGCTGTTTTTT,CASSLVRLDTGELFF
TRBJ2-5,TRBD2,NA,TRBV5-1,TGCGCCAGCAGCCCCCGGACTAGCGTGGAGACCCAGTACTTC,CASSPRTSVETQYF
TRBJ1-4,NA,NA,TRBV4-3,TGCGCCAGCAGCCCCGGGACATTTGACGAAAAACTGTTTTTT,CASSPGTFDEKLFF
TRBJ1-1,TRBD1,NA,TRBV7-6,TGTGCCAGCAGCTTAGCCCTGGGGACAGGTGGAGACACTGAAGCTTTCTTT,CASSLALGTGGDTEAFF
TRBJ1-1,NA,NA,TRBV7-2,TGTGCCAGCAGCGCCGCGGCCTCGACGGTTGAAGCTTTCTTT,CASSAAASTVEAFF
TRBJ2-2,TRBD2,NA,TRBV12-3/TRBV12-4,TGTGCCCGCAGTTTCCGTCCCCCGGAGCGGGGGAAGGGCGGGGAGCTGTTTTTT,CARSFRPPERGKGGELFF
TRBJ2-1,TRBD1,few,TRBV24-1,TGTGCCACCAGTGACTTCGGGACAGGGTACAATGAGCAGTTCTTC,CATSDFGTGYNEQFF
TRBJ1-5,TRBD1,few,TRBV6-2/TRBV6-3,TGTGCCAGCAGTGGACAGGGATTGCAGCCCCAGCATTTT,CASSGQGLQPQHF
TRBJ2-2,TRBD1,NA,TRBV5-1,TGCGCCAGCGGCGGACAGGGGAACACCGGGGAGCTGTTTTTT,CASGGQGNTGELFF
TRBJ2-5,TRBD1,NA,TRBV7-9,TGTGCCAGCAGCCCGGACAGGTACCAAGAGACCCAGTACTTC,CASSPDRYQETQYF
TRBJ2-2,TRBD2,NA,TRBV7-2,TGTGCCAGCAGCCGGACGGGACTAGCGGGGCTTACCGGGGAGCTGTTTTTT,CASSRTGLAGLTGELFF
TRBJ1-1,NA,many,TRBV4-2,TGTGCCAGCAGCGCAGGGGTTAACACTGAAGCTTTCTTT,CASSAGVNTEAFF
TRBJ1-2,NA,few,TRBV18,TGTGCCAGCTCACCGTCACTCGGCCATGAAGCGATCTATGGCTACACCTTC,CASSPSLGHEAIYGYTF
TRBJ2-5,NA,few,TRBV7-2,TGTGCCAGCAGCTTTAACGGGGACCAAGAGACCCAGTACTTC,CASSFNGDQETQYF
TRBJ2-2,NA,many,TRBV12-3/TRBV12-4,TGTGCCAGCAGCCCTTTTCCCGGGGAGCTGTTTTTT,CASSPFPGELFF
TRBJ1-2,NA,many,TRBV7-2,TGTGCCAGCAGCTTATGGACGGGGGAAGGCTACACCTTC,CASSLWTGEGYTF
TRBJ2-3,NA,few,TRBV2,TGTGCCAGCAGCAACACTTACAGGGATACGCAGTATTTT,CASSNTYRDTQYF
TRBJ1-1,NA,NA,TRBV20-1,TGCAGTGCTGTACAGGGAAATACTGAAGCTTTCTTT,CSAVQGNTEAFF
TRBJ2-7,NA,few,TRBV20-1,TGCAGTGCTAGAGGGGGAGCGGGCGGCTACGAGCAGTACTTC,CSARGGAGGYEQYF
TRBJ2-1,NA,few,TRBV12-3/TRBV12-4,TGTGCCAGCAGTTTAATCCCAGACTACAATGAGCAGTTCTTC,CASSLIPDYNEQFF
TRBJ2-1,TRBD2,NA,TRBV3-1,TGTGCCAGCAGCCCCACTAGCGGGGGAGGCAATGAGCAGTTCTTC,CASSPTSGGGNEQFF
TRBJ2-2,TRBD1,few,TRBV5-1,TGCGCCAGCAGTTTTGCCGGACAGGGAAACACCGGGGAGCTGTTTTTT,CASSFAGQGNTGELFF
TRBJ1-1,NA,many,TRBV7-6,TGTGCCAGCAGCTTGGAACAGGGTTCCACTGAAGCTTTCTTT,CASSLEQGSTEAFF
TRBJ2-7,NA,many,TRBV27,TGTGCCAGCGGTTTACAGGGCCTTGAGCAGTACTTC,CASGLQGLEQYF
TRBJ1-1,TRBD1,NA,TRBV4-1,TGCGCCAGCAGCCAAGAAGGGACAGGGACAATTCGGAACACTGAAGCTTTCTTT,CASSQEGTGTIRNTEAFF
TRBJ1-2,NA,NA,TRBV5-1,TGCGCCAGCAGCTTGGGTGGAACATATGGCTACACCTTC,CASSLGGTYGYTF
TRBJ2-5,NA,NA,TRBV7-9,TGTGCCAGGAGCCCTCGGGGCCAAGAGACCCAGTACTTC,CARSPRGQETQYF
TRBJ1-2,NA,few,TRBV5-1,TGCGCCAGCAGCCCCAGTCAACGGTACTATGGCTACACCTTC,CASSPSQRYYGYTF
TRBJ2-5,NA,many,TRBV7-2,TGTGCCAGCAGCTTACTGGGCAGACTCCAAGAGACCCAGTACTTC,CASSLLGRLQETQYF
TRBJ1-5,NA,NA,TRBV27,TGTGCCAGCAGTTTCAACAGGGTCAATCAGCCCCAGCATTTT,CASSFNRVNQPQHF